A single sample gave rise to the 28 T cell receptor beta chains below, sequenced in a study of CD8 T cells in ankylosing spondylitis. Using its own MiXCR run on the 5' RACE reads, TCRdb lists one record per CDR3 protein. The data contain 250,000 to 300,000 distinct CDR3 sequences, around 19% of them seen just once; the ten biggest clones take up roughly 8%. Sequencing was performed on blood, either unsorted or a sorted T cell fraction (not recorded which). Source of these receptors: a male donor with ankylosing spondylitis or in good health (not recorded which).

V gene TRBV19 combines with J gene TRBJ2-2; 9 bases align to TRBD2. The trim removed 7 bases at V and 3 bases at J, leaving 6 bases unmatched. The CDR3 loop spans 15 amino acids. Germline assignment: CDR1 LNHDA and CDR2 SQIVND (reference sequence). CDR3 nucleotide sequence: TGTGCCAGTACGGGCCTAGCGGGATACACCGGGGAGCTGTTTTTT. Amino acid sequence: CASTGLAGYTGELFF.

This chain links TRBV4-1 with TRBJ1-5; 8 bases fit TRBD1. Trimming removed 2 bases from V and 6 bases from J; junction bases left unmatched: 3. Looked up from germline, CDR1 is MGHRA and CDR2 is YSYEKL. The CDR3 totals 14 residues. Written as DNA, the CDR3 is TGCGCCAGCAGCCAAACAGGGGGTGGTCAGCCCCAGCATTTT. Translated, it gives CASSQTGGGQPQHF.

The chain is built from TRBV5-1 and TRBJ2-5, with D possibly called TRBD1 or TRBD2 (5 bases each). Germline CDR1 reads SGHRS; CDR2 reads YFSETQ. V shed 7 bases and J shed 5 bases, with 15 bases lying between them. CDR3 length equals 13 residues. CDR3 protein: CASGPSWGETQYF. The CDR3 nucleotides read TGCGCCAGCGGACCGAGTTGGGGGGAGACCCAGTACTTC.

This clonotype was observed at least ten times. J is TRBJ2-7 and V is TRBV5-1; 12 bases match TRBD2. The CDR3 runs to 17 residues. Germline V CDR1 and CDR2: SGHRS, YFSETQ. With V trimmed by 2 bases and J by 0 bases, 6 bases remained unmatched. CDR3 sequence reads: CASSFRLAGESSYEQYV. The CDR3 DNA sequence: TGCGCCAGCAGCTTCCGACTAGCGGGGGAAAGCTCCTACGAGCAGTACGTC.

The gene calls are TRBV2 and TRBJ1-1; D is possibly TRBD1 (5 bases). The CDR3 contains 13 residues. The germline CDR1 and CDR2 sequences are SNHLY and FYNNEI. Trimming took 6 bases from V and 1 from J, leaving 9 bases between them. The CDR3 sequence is CASSGTPNTEAFF. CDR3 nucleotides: TGTGCCAGCAGCGGGACGCCGAACACTGAAGCTTTCTTT.

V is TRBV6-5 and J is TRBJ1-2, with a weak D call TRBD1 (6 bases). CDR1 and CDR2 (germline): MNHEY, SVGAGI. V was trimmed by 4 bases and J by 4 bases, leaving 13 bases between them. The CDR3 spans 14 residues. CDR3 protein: CASSSGERSYGYTF. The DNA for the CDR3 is TGTGCCAGCAGTTCAGGGGAAAGGAGCTATGGCTACACCTTC.

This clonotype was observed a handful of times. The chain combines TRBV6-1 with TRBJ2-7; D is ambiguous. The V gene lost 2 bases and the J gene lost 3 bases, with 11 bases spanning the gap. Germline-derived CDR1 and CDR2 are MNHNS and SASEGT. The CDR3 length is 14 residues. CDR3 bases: TGTGCCAGCAGTGAACCGAACCGTTTCTACGAGCAGTACGTC. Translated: CASSEPNRFYEQYV.

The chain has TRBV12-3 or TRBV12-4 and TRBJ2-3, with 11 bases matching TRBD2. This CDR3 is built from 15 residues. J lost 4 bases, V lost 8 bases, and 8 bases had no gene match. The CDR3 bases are TGTGCCAGCGGTCCGGGTAGCGGGGGGGCAGATACGCAGTATTTT. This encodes CASGPGSGGADTQYF.

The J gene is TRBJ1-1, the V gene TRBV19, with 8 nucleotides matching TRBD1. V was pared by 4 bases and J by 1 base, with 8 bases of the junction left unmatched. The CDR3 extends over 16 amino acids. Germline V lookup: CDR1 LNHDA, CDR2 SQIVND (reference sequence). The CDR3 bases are TGTGCCAGTAGTAAGGACAGGGTGAGAGGGAACACTGAAGCTTTCTTT. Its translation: CASSKDRVRGNTEAFF.

The CDR3 here is CSASRGGIRSYEQYV. For the CDR3, the DNA is TGCAGTGCATCAAGAGGGGGAATCCGCTCCTACGAGCAGTACGTC. V usage is TRBV20-1 and J usage is TRBJ2-7; the D gene is possibly TRBD1 (6 bases). Trimming left V 6 bases short and J 0 bases short, with 18 bases between. This CDR3 is built from 15 residues. Germline CDR1 reads DFQATT; CDR2 reads SNEGSKA (reference sequence).

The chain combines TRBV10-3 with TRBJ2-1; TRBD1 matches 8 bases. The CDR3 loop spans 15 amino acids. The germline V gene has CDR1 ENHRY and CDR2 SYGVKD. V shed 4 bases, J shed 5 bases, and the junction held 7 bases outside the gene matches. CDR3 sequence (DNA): TGTGCCATCAGTGTTGTGGACAGGGTCAACAATGAGCAGTTCTTC. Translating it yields CAISVVDRVNNEQFF.

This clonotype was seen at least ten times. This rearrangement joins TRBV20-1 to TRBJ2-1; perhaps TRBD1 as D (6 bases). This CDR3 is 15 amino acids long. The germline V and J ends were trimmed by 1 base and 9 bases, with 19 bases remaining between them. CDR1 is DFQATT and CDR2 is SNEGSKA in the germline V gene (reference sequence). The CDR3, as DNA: TGCAGTGCTAGAGCCGTCAGGGGTTCCTACGGTGAGCAGTTCTTC. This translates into CSARAVRGSYGEQFF.

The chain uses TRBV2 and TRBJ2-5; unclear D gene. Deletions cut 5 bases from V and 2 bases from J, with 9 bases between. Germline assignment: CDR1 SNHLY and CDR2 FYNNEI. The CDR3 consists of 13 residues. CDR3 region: CASSNPFQETQYF. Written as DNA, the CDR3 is TGTGCCAGCAGTAACCCATTTCAAGAGACCCAGTACTTC.

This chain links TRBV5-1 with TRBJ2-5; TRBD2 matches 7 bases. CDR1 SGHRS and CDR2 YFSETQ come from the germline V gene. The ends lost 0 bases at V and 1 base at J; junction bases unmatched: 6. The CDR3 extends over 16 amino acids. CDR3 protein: CASSLVPKRGQETQYF. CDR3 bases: TGCGCCAGCAGCTTGGTACCCAAGCGGGGCCAAGAGACCCAGTACTTC.

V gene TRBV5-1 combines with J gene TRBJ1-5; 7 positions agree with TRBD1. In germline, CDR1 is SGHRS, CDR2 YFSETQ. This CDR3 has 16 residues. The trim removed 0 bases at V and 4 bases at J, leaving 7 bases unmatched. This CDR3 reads CASSLGSGGSNQPQHF. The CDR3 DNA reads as TGCGCCAGCAGCTTGGGGTCAGGGGGTTCGAATCAGCCCCAGCATTTT.

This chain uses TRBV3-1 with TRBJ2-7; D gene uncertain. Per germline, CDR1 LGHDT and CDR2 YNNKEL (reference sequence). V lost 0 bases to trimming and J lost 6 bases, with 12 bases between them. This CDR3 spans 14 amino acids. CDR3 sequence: CASSQDTQSGEQYV. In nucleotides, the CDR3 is TGTGCCAGCAGCCAAGACACCCAGTCGGGCGAGCAGTACGTC.

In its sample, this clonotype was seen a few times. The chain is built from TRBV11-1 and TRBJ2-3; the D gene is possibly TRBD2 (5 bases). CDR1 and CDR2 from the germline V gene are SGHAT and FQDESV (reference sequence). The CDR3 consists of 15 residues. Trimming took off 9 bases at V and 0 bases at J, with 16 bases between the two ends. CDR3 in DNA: TGTGCCAGTCGGAAGTGGACTCAAAGCACAGATACGCAGTATTTT. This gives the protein CASRKWTQSTDTQYF.

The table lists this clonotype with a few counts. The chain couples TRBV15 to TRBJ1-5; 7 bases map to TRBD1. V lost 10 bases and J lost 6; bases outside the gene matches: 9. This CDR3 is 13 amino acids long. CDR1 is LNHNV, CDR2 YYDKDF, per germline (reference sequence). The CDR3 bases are TGTGCCATTGGACAGGCCGGCCGTCAGCCCCAGCATTTT. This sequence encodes CAIGQAGRQPQHF. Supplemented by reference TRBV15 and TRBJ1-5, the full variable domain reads DAMVIQNPRYQVTQFGKPVTLSCSQTLNHNVMYWYQQKSSQAPKLLFHYYDKDFNNEADTPDNFQSRRPNTSFCFLDIRSPGLGDTAMYLCAIGQAGRQPQHFGDGTRLSIL.

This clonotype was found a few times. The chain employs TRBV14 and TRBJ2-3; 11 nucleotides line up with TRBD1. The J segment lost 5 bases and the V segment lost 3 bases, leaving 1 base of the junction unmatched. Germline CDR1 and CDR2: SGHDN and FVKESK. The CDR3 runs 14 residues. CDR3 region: CASSQDRGLDTQYF. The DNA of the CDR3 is TGTGCCAGCAGCCAGGACAGGGGGCTAGATACGCAGTATTTT.

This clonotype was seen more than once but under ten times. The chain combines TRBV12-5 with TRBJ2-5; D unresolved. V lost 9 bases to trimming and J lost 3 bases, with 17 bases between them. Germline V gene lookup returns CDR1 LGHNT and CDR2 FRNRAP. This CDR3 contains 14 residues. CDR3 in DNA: TGTGCTAGCCTTACTCGCGTCAGAAAAGAGACCCAGTACTTC. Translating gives CASLTRVRKETQYF. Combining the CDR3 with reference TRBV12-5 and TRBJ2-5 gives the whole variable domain DARVTQTPRHKVTEMGQEVTMRCQPILGHNTVFWYRQTMMQGLELLAYFRNRAPLDDSGMPKDRFSAEMPDATLATLKIQPSEPRDSAVYFCASLTRVRKETQYFGPGTRLLVL.

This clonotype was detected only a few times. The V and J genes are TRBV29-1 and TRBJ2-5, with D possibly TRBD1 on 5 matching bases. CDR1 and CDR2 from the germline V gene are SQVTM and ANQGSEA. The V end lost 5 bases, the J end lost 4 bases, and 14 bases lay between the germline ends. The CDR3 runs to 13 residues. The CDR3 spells CSVTQGGRETQYF. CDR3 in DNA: TGCAGCGTTACCCAGGGCGGTCGAGAGACCCAGTACTTC. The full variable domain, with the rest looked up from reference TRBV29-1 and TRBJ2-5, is SAVISQKPSRDICQRGTSLTIQCQVDSQVTMMFWYRQQPGQSLTLIATANQGSEATYESGFVIDKFPISRPNLTFSTLTVSNMSPEDSSIYLCSVTQGGRETQYFGPGTRLLVL.

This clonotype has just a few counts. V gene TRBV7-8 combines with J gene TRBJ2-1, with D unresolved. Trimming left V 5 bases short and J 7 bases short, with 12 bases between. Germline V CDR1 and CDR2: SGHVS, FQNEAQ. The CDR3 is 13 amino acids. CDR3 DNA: TGTGCCAGCAGCGCAAATTTAGCAAATGAGCAGTTCTTC. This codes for CASSANLANEQFF.

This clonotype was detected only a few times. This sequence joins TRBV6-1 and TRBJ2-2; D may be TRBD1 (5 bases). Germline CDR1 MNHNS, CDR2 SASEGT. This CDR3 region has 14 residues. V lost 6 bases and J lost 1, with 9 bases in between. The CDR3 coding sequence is TGTGCCAGCAGCTGGCAGGGGAACACCGGGGAGCTGTTTTTT. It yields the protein CASSWQGNTGELFF.

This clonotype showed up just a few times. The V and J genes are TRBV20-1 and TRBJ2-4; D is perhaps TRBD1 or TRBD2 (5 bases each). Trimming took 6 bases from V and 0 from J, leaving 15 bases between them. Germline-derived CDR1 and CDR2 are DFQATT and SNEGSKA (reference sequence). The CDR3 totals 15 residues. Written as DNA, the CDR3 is TGCAGTGCCCCCAAGGGGAGCTTAGCCAAAAACATTCAGTACTTC. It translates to CSAPKGSLAKNIQYF.

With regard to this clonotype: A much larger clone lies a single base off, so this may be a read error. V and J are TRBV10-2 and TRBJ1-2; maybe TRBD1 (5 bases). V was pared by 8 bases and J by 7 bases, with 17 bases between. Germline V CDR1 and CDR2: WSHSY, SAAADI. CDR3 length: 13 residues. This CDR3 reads CASSPTGDSGYTF. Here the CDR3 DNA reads TGCGCCAGCTCCCCTACAGGTGACTCTGGCTACACCTTC.

CDR3 DNA sequence: TGCGCCAGCAGACCCGGAGAGACAATCCAAGAGACCCAGTACTTC. This encodes CASRPGETIQETQYF. J is TRBJ2-5 and V is TRBV5-1; D is uncertain. Trimming left V 5 bases short and J 1 base short, with 15 bases between. CDR3 length: 15 amino acids. CDR1 is SGHRS, CDR2 YFSETQ, per germline.

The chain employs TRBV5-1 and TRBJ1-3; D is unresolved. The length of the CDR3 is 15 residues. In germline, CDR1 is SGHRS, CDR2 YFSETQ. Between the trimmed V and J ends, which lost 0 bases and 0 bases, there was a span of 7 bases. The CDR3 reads CASSLGAASGNTIYF. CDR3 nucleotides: TGCGCCAGCAGCTTGGGGGCAGCCTCTGGAAACACCATATATTTT.

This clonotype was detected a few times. Here the CDR3 reads CASSAQVELFF. The CDR3, as DNA: TGTGCCAGCAGCGCTCAGGTGGAGCTGTTTTTT. The V and J genes are TRBV12-3 or TRBV12-4 and TRBJ2-2, with no clear D. The CDR3 is made up of 11 amino acids. The V gene lost 6 bases and the J gene lost 10 bases, with 9 bases spanning the gap.